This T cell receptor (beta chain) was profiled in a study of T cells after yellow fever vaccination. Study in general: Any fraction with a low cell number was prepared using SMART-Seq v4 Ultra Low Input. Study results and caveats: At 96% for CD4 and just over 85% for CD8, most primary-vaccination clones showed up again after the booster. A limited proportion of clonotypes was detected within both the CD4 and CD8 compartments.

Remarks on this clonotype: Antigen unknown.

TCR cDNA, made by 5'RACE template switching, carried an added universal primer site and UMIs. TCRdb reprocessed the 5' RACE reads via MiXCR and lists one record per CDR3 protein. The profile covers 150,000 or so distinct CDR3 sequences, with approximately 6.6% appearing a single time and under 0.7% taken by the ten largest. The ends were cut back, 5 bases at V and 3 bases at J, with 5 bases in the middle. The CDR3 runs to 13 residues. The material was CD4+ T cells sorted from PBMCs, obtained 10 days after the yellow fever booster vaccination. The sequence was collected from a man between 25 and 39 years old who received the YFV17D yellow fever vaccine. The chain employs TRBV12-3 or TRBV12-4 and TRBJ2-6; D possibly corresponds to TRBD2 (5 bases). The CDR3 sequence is CASSTSGANVLTF. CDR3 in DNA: TGTGCCAGCAGTACTAGTGGGGCCAACGTCCTGACTTTC.